This T cell receptor (beta chain) was captured in a study of T cells in Graves' hyperthyroidism and ophthalmopathy. Across the whole study: Peripheral blood was drawn at first diagnosis, prior to all treatment.

It was RNA transcripts that yielded the amplified TCR beta CDR3 regions. HTBI primers were the set used in a first-round RT-PCR of the TCR CDR3. From the multiplex PCR reads, TCRdb called clonotypes with MiXCR, one entry per CDR3 protein. This repertoire shows around 300,000 distinct CDR3 sequences, approximately 21% found once; its top ten account for 64%. The CDR3 runs to 15 residues. V lost 6 bases to trimming and J lost 4 bases; unmatched junction nucleotides: 9. This TCR was sampled from a man in his thirties or forties with Graves' ophthalmopathy. The sample comprised blood. V usage is TRBV12-3 or TRBV12-4 and J usage is TRBJ2-1; 7 bases match TRBD1. The CDR3 DNA reads as TGTGCCAGCAGCTTGACAGGGCCCCGATACAATGAGCAGTTCTTC. Amino acid sequence: CASSLTGPRYNEQFF.